The clone carrying this TCR beta chain has more than one count but fewer than ten. Its antigen is still unknown. Sequence at one end of the junction differs from germline and may be a read error. The record originates from a study of cytomegalovirus exposure and HLA in healthy donors. Study findings and constraints: Association of a missense DCLRE1C variant with TCR beta V- and J-gene trimming was reported in a later analysis. The Asian-associated ancestry cluster reportedly had fewer N-insertions than the roughly 700-donor mean in a later analysis. A later analysis, which compared TCR beta chains of equal frequency, found the HLA-associated ones more clonally expanded. Of the V segments, some could not be distinguished, including TRBV6-2 and TRBV6-3, and were excluded.

PCR employed 60 Vbeta and 13 Jbeta primers. The assay was immunoSEQ multiplex PCR, and TCRdb's table has in-frame clones only and misses some. The sample lists fewer than 95,000 clones, around 72% seen once, with 16% in the top ten. The length of the CDR3 is 14 residues. Germline V CDR1 and CDR2: SGHAT, FQNNGV. The sample taken for sequencing was PBMCs. This clonotype was obtained from a woman in her thirties or forties in good health and CMV-seropositive. J is TRBJ1-2 and V is TRBV11-2; 8 nucleotides align to TRBD1. The CDR3 nucleotides read TGTGCCAGCAGCATAGACAGGGGTGTCTATGGCTACACCTTC. Protein: CASSIDRGVYGYTF.